Listed below are T cell receptor beta chains from one sample, sequenced in a study of T cells in Graves' hyperthyroidism and ophthalmopathy. TCRdb itself ran the multiplex PCR reads through MiXCR, one entry per CDR3 protein. The sample shows about 420,000 distinct CDR3 sequences, 15% to 17% of them seen only once. The sequenced material came from blood. The receptor source for this set is a young woman with Graves' hyperthyroidism. Each CDR3 is given with its conserved first and last residue. The order of the fields is V gene, D gene, clone size, J gene, CDR3 DNA, CDR3 protein. D genes are given only for firm matches. Expanded clones are given a class, and other clones once, few, many or no size at all.

TRBV6-1	.	many	TRBJ1-5	TGTGCCAGCAGGAAGGAATATAGCAATCAGCCCCAGCATTTT	CASRKEYSNQPQHF
TRBV18	.	many	TRBJ2-7	TGTGCCAGCTCACCATTGGAGGGTCCCGCCTACGAGCAGTACTTC	CASSPLEGPAYEQYF
TRBV28	.	many	TRBJ2-5	TGTGCCAGCAGCGACGCGGGACTCAACGGAGAGACCCAGTACTTC	CASSDAGLNGETQYF
TRBV12-3/TRBV12-4	.	many	TRBJ1-6	TGTGCCAGCAGTTTTGGTAATCTCGGGGGCGGGTGGAATTCACCCCTCCACTTT	CASSFGNLGGGWNSPLHF
TRBV7-2	TRBD2	.	TRBJ2-5	TGTGCCAGCAGCGGGGGGGGGTCCGGGGAAGAGACCCAGTACTTC	CASSGGGSGEETQYF
TRBV20-1	.	many	TRBJ2-3	TGCAGTGCTAGACCAGCTGGACAGCCTACCACAGATACGCAGTATTTT	CSARPAGQPTTDTQYF
TRBV2	.	few	TRBJ1-3	TGTGCCAAAGCGAGTAGCTCTGGAAACACCATATATTTT	CAKASSSGNTIYF
TRBV19	.	many	TRBJ1-1	TGTGCCAGTAGTGCCCGCCTCTCAGGGAACACTGAAGCTTTCTTT	CASSARLSGNTEAFF
TRBV18	TRBD1	many	TRBJ1-2	TGTGCCAGCTCACCTGGGACAGGCGTAATATATGGCTACACCTTC	CASSPGTGVIYGYTF
TRBV28	TRBD2	many	TRBJ2-3	TGTGCCAGCAGCCCAAGGACTAGCGGATATACGCAGTATTTT	CASSPRTSGYTQYF
TRBV12-3/TRBV12-4	.	many	TRBJ2-7	TGTGCCAGCAAAAGCCGGGACTTCTCCTACGAGCAGTACTTC	CASKSRDFSYEQYF
TRBV7-2	TRBD2	.	TRBJ2-3	TGTGCCAGCAGCTGGGTGACTAGCGGGGGGGCAAGGGCCGAGCAGTATTTT	CASSWVTSGGARAEQYF
TRBV14	TRBD2	many	TRBJ2-7	TGTGCCAGCAGCTTGCGGGGGGGCGCCGGGGGCTACGAGCAGTACTTC	CASSLRGGAGGYEQYF
TRBV28	.	many	TRBJ2-5	TGTGCCAGCAGTTTAGATACAGGGATCGGCCAAGAGACCCAGTACTTC	CASSLDTGIGQETQYF
TRBV10-3	.	many	TRBJ1-1	TGTGCCATCAAGCAGTCGAACACTGAAGCTTTCTTT	CAIKQSNTEAFF
TRBV20-1	.	many	TRBJ2-5	TGCAGTGCCATAGCGCCCAAGGGGGGAGAGACCCAGTACTTC	CSAIAPKGGETQYF
TRBV28	TRBD1	many	TRBJ1-2	TGTGCCAGCAGTTTAGAGACAGGGGGAGGAAATGGCTACACCTTC	CASSLETGGGNGYTF
TRBV2	.	many	TRBJ2-1	TGTGCCAGCAGTGGACAAACCGGTAATGAGCAGTTCTTC	CASSGQTGNEQFF
TRBV20-1	TRBD2	many	TRBJ2-7	TGCAGTGCTAGAGGAGGGGGTAGCGGGACCACCTACGAAGAGCAGTACTTC	CSARGGGSGTTYEEQYF
TRBV7-9	TRBD1	.	TRBJ2-7	TGTGCCAGCAGGCCCGGGACAGCCTACGAGCAGTACTTC	CASRPGTAYEQYF
TRBV7-6	.	once	TRBJ1-1	TGTGCCAGCAGCTTAGAAGTGGGGGGGGGTGAAGCTTTCTTT	CASSLEVGGGEAFF
TRBV28	.	.	TRBJ2-6	TGTGCCAGCACGAGGGGAGGGGCCAACGTCCTGACTTTC	CASTRGGANVLTF
TRBV28	.	.	TRBJ2-1	TGTGCCAGCAATAGCGGAGGGGGCTCCTACAATGAGCAGTTCTTC	CASNSGGGSYNEQFF
TRBV20-1	TRBD2	many	TRBJ2-7	TGCAGTGCTAGCGCTCAACTAGCGGGCGAGCAGTACTTC	CSASAQLAGEQYF
TRBV6-2/TRBV6-3	TRBD2	many	TRBJ2-1	TGTGCCAGCAGCCCGTTAGGACTAGCGGGCTACAATGAGCAGTTCTTC	CASSPLGLAGYNEQFF
TRBV12-3/TRBV12-4	.	.	TRBJ1-3	TGTGCCAGCAGTTTACCTCCCCAGGGGCTCTCTGGAAACACCATATATTTT	CASSLPPQGLSGNTIYF
TRBV28	.	many	TRBJ1-5	TGTGCCAGCACCGCCGACAGGCGGCTTCAGCCCCAGCATTTT	CASTADRRLQPQHF
TRBV20-1	TRBD1	many	TRBJ1-3	TGCAGTGCCCAGGGGGGCTCTGGAAACACCATATATTTT	CSAQGGSGNTIYF
TRBV4-3	TRBD1	many	TRBJ2-4	TGCGCCAGCAGCCAAGAACAGGGGACCGGAAACATTCAGTACTTC	CASSQEQGTGNIQYF
TRBV6-1	.	.	TRBJ2-5	TGTGCCAGCAGCCCCGGCGAAGGGAGGAAAGAGACCCAGTACTTC	CASSPGEGRKETQYF
TRBV29-1	TRBD1	many	TRBJ1-1	TGCAGCGTTCTAAAAGGGGGCGGAGGCACTGAAGCTTTCTTT	CSVLKGGGGTEAFF
TRBV24-1	TRBD2	many	TRBJ2-1	TGTGCCACGCGCACGGGAGGGGAGGCCAATGAGCAGTTCTTC	CATRTGGEANEQFF
TRBV9	TRBD2	few	TRBJ2-2	TGTGCCAGCAGCGTCCCACTAGCGGGAGGGTACGGGGAGCTGTTTTTT	CASSVPLAGGYGELFF
TRBV27	TRBD2	once	TRBJ2-1	TGTGCCAGCAGTCCACGACCGGGGAGCGGGAGAGGTGTTTGGAATGAGCAGTTCTTC	CASSPRPGSGRGVWNEQFF
TRBV13	.	many	TRBJ2-7	TGTGCCAGCAGCTTAAGCTTACTAGGCTACGAGCAGTACTTC	CASSLSLLGYEQYF
TRBV5-1	.	.	TRBJ2-7	TGCGCCAGCAGCCACGGCCCTGGATCCTACGAGCAGTACTTC	CASSHGPGSYEQYF
TRBV20-1	TRBD2	many	TRBJ2-3	TGCAGTGCTGAACTAGCGCGTTGGTACACAGATACGCAGTATTTT	CSAELARWYTDTQYF
TRBV7-9	TRBD1	many	TRBJ1-2	TGTGCCAGCAGCGTCGACAGGGAAGGTCTGTGGGGCTACACCTTC	CASSVDREGLWGYTF
TRBV24-1	.	many	TRBJ1-1	TGTGCCACCAGTGACTATATGGACACTGAAGCTTTCTTT	CATSDYMDTEAFF
TRBV6-5	.	many	TRBJ2-7	TGTGCCAGCAGTTACGAAGGACGATTCGGGGTCTACGAGCAGTACTTC	CASSYEGRFGVYEQYF
TRBV7-2	TRBD2	.	TRBJ2-2	TGTGCCAGCAGCTTAGACCCGCGACTAGCGGGGGGCACGAACACCGGGGAGCTGTTTTTT	CASSLDPRLAGGTNTGELFF
TRBV10-3	TRBD1	.	TRBJ2-1	TGTGCCATCAGGGGACAGGGCGGTGATAGAAACCAATACAATGAGCAGTTCTTC	CAIRGQGGDRNQYNEQFF
TRBV29-1	TRBD2	many	TRBJ2-7	TGCAGCGTCCGGGGGGGGCAGGGCTACGAGCAGTACTTC	CSVRGGQGYEQYF
TRBV20-1	.	many	TRBJ2-7	TGCAGTGCGCCCGTCGGCAATAACTACGAGCAGTACTTC	CSAPVGNNYEQYF
TRBV2	.	.	TRBJ2-1	TGTGCCAGCAGGTATATATTGGAGCAGTTCTTC	CASRYILEQFF
TRBV10-3	TRBD1	few	TRBJ2-5	TGTGCCATCGGTGACAGGGAAGCGGAGACCCAGTACTTC	CAIGDREAETQYF
TRBV12-3/TRBV12-4	.	many	TRBJ1-1	TGTGCCAGCAGCTTCCATCTCGTCCGCGCTTTCTTT	CASSFHLVRAFF
TRBV28	TRBD1	many	TRBJ2-7	TGTGCCAGCAGTCATCCTCCCAGGGGGCTCGGTAACGAGCAGTACTTC	CASSHPPRGLGNEQYF
TRBV6-1	TRBD1	many	TRBJ1-5	TGTGCCAGCAGTCGACAGGGTAGCAATCAGCCCCAGCATTTT	CASSRQGSNQPQHF
TRBV11-2	.	many	TRBJ2-1	TGTGCCAGCAGCTTATCCTCCAACAATGAGCAGTTCTTC	CASSLSSNNEQFF
TRBV2	.	.	TRBJ1-2	TGTGCCAGTGCGCCCGGGAGAGGGGACTATGGCTACACCTTC	CASAPGRGDYGYTF
TRBV5-1	TRBD1	few	TRBJ2-5	TGCGCCAGCAGCTCCTCTATAGAGGGGGCTTTAGAGACCCAGTACTTC	CASSSSIEGALETQYF
TRBV9	TRBD1	few	TRBJ2-7	TGTGCCAGCAGCGTAGACGGGACAGGCCTCCGAGAGCAGTACTTC	CASSVDGTGLREQYF
TRBV7-3	TRBD1	many	TRBJ2-7	TGTGCCAGCAGCTTAATTGGGACAGCCACCTACGAGCAGTACTTC	CASSLIGTATYEQYF
TRBV6-1	.	many	TRBJ1-6	TGTGCCAGCAGCTTACAGGGCGGGAATTCACCCCTCCACTTT	CASSLQGGNSPLHF
TRBV27	.	few	TRBJ2-6	TGTGCCAGCAGTTTAGTAGGATCTGGGGCCAACGTCCTGACTTTC	CASSLVGSGANVLTF
TRBV12-3/TRBV12-4	.	many	TRBJ2-6	TGTGCCAGCAGGCGTGACGGGGCTGGGGCCAACGTCCTGACTTTC	CASRRDGAGANVLTF